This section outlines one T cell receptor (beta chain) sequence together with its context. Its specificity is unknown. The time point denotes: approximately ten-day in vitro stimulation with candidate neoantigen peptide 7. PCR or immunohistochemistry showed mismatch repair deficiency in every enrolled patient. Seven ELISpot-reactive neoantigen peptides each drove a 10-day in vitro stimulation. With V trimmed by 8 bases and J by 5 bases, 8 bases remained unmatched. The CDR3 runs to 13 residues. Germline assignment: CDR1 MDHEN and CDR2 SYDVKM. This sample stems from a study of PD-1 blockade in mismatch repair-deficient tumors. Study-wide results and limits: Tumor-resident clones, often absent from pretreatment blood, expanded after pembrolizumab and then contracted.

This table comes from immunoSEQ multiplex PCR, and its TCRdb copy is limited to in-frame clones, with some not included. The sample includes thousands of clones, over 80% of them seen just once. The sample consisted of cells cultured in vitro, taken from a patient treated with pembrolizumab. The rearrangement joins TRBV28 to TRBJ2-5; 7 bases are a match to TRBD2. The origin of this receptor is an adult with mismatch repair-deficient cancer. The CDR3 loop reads CASRLAATETQYF. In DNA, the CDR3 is TGTGCCAGCCGCCTAGCGGCGACGGAGACCCAGTACTTC.